This TCR beta chain was profiled in a study of neurological immune-mediated disorders. This clonotype came up many times. The CDR3 consists of 16 residues. The V gene lost 6 bases and the J gene lost 0 bases, with 12 bases spanning the gap. CDR1 and CDR2 from the germline V gene are MNHEY and SVGAGI. Documented time point: longitudinal time-point 3. TCRdb used MiXCR to reprocess the 5' RACE reads, holding one entry per CDR3 protein. The table lists under 100,000 distinct CDR3 sequences, around 4.5% of them singletons. The sample consisted of PBMCs. The TCR was taken from a woman between 55 and 75 years old with multiple sclerosis. The chain recombines TRBV6-5 with TRBJ2-6, with D perhaps TRBD1 (5 bases). The CDR3 DNA is TGTGCCAGCAGACGACAGATCTCCTCTGGGGCCAACGTCCTGACTTTC. Its translation: CASRRQISSGANVLTF.